This T cell receptor beta chain was recorded in a study of shared clonotypes between healthy human individuals. With 1 base clipped from V and 2 bases from J, the junction kept 3 bases outside the gene matches. The CDR3 contains 15 residues. Germline V CDR1 and CDR2: SEHNR, FQNEAQ (reference sequence). This clone showed up just a few times. Sequencing used immunoSEQ multiplex PCR; TCRdb keeps in-frame clones, though not all of them. The sample holds fewer than 500,000 clones, roughly 85% seen once. The sequencing sample was made of PBMCs. The sequence came from a woman aged 40 to 50 in good health. Some clones in this sample may be carry-over from other donors' samples. The chain has TRBV7-9 and TRBJ2-7; the match to TRBD2 covers 9 bases. The CDR3 DNA follows: TGTGCCAGCAGCTTAGGTCTAGCGGGACCCTACGAGCAGTACTTC. Translated, it gives CASSLGLAGPYEQYF.